What follows is one T cell receptor beta chain and its context. V gave up 3 bases and J gave up 8 bases, with 17 bases separating them. This CDR3 is built from 15 residues. Germline V gene sequence: CDR1 SGHTA, CDR2 FQGNSA. Assay used: immunoSEQ multiplex PCR; TCRdb lists only in-frame clones, some missing. Among roughly 58,000 clones, approximately 78% were seen once, and the ten largest hold 25% to 35%. This sample was included in a study of blood T cell repertoires in COVID-19. Sequenced sample: peripheral blood. The receptor comes from a man aged 55 to 70 with COVID-19, enrolled during active disease. V is TRBV7-2 and J is TRBJ1-3; a possible D gene is TRBD1 (5 bases). The DNA for the CDR3 is TGTGCCAGCAGCTTTTTCAACAGGTTAGAGGACACCATATATTTT. This codes for CASSFFNRLEDTIYF. Full variable domain (missing parts from reference TRBV7-2 and TRBJ1-3): GAGVSQSPSNKVTEKGKDVELRCDPISGHTALYWYRQSLGQGLEFLIYFQGNSAPDKSGLPSDRFSAERTGGSVSTLTIQRTQQEDSAVYLCASSFFNRLEDTIYFGEGSWLTVV.